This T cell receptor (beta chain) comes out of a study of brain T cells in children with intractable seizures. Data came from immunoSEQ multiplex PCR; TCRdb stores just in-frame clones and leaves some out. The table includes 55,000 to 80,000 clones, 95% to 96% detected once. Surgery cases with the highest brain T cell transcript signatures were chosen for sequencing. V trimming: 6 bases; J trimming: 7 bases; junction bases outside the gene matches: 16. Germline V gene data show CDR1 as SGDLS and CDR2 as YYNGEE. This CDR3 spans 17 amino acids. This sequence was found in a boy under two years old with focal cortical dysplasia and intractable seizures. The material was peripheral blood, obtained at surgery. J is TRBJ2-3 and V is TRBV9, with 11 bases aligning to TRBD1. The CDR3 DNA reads TGTGCCAGCACTTCCGGACAGGGGGCCGCCCTAAGCCATACGCAGTATTTT. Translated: CASTSGQGAALSHTQYF.